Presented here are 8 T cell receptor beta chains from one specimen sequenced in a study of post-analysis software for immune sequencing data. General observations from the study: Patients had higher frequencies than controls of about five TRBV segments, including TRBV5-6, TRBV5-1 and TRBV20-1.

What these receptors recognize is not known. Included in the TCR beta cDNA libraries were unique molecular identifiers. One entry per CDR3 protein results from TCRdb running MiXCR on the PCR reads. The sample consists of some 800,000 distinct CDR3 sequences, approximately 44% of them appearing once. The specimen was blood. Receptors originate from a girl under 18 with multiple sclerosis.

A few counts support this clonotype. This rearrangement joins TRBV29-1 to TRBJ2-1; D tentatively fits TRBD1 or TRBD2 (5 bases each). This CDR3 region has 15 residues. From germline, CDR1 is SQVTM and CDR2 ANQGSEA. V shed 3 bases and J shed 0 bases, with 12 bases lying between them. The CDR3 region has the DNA TGCAGCGTTGACGGGACGCCCAGCTCCTACAATGAGCAGTTCTTC. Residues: CSVDGTPSSYNEQFF.

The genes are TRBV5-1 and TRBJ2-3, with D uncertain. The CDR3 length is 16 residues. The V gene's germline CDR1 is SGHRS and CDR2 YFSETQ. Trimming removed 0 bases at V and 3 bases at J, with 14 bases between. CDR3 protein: CASSLDLAIRTDTQYF. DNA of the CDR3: TGCGCCAGCAGCTTGGATTTGGCAATTAGGACAGATACGCAGTATTTT.

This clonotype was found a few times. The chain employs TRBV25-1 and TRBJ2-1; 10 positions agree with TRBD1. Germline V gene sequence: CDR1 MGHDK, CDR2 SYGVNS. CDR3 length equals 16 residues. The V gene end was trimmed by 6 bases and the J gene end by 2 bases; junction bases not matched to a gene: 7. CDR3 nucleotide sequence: TGTGCCAGCAGAGAGACCGGGACAGGGGCCTACAATGAGCAGTTCTTC. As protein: CASRETGTGAYNEQFF.

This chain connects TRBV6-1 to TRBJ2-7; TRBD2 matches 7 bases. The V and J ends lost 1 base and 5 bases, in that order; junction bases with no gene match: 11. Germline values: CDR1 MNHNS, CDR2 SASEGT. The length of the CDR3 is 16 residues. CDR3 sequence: CASSEDEVRGRNEQYF. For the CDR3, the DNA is TGTGCCAGCAGTGAAGATGAAGTCCGCGGGAGAAACGAGCAGTACTTC.

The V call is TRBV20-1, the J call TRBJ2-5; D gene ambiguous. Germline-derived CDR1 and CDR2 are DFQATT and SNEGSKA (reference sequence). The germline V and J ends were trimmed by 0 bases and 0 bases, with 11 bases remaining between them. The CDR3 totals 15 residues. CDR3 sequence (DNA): TGCAGTGCTAGAGAGGTTAAGCTTTACCAAGAGACCCAGTACTTC. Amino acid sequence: CSAREVKLYQETQYF.

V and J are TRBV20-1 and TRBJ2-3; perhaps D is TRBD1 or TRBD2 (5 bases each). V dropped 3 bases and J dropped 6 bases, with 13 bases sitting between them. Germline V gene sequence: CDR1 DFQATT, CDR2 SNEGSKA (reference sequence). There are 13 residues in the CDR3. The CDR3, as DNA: TGCAGTGCTAGTCGGGGCCAGCCGGATACGCAGTATTTT. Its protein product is CSASRGQPDTQYF.

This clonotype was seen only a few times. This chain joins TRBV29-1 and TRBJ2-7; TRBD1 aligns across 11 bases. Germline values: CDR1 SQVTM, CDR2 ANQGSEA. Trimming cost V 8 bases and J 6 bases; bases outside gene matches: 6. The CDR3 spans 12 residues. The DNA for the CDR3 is TGCAGCTATAGGACAGGGGGCCCCGAGCAGTACTTC. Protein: CSYRTGGPEQYF.

The CDR3 coding sequence is TGTGCCAGCAGCTTAGCGCGGGTAGCGGGGTACAATGAGCAGTTCTTC. It is translated as CASSLARVAGYNEQFF. The V gene is TRBV7-8, the J gene TRBJ2-1, with 8 bases matching TRBD2. There are 16 residues in the CDR3. V was clipped by 0 bases and J by 4 bases; unmatched bases: 5. Germline-derived CDR1 and CDR2 are SGHVS and FQNEAQ.